These 22 T cell receptor beta chains were sequenced from one sample in a study. TCRdb reprocessed the RT-PCR reads with MiXCR, giving one entry per CDR3 protein. The data show about 680,000 distinct CDR3 sequences, about 14% seen once. The sequenced material came from memory CD4+ T cells from blood. These receptors were obtained from a female donor in good health, serving as a healthy control.

V is TRBV28 and J is TRBJ2-6; unclear D gene. Germline V CDR1 and CDR2: MDHEN, SYDVKM. V was trimmed by 6 bases and J by 2 bases, leaving 11 bases between them. The CDR3 is made up of 15 amino acids. CDR3 in DNA: TGTGCCAGCAGACTTTCGTTAGCTGGGGCCAACGTCCTGACTTTC. Translation gives CASRLSLAGANVLTF.

Only a few counts were recorded for this clonotype. This chain uses TRBV7-2 with TRBJ2-3; D not certain. The germline CDR1 and CDR2 sequences are SGHTA and FQGNSA. V was shortened by 5 bases and J by 2 bases, with 11 bases between the two germline ends. This CDR3 comprises 14 residues. CDR3 in amino acids: CASSPTRDTDTQYF. CDR3 sequence (DNA): TGTGCCAGCAGCCCTACCAGAGACACAGATACGCAGTATTTT. The whole variable domain, remainder taken from reference TRBV7-2 and TRBJ2-3, is GAGVSQSPSNKVTEKGKDVELRCDPISGHTALYWYRQSLGQGLEFLIYFQGNSAPDKSGLPSDRFSAERTGGSVSTLTIQRTQQEDSAVYLCASSPTRDTDTQYFGPGTRLTVL.

The V call is TRBV7-2, the J call TRBJ2-7; 12 bases agree with TRBD2. The trim removed 2 bases at V and 3 bases at J, leaving 5 bases unmatched. Per the germline V gene, CDR1 is SGHTA and CDR2 is FQGNSA. The CDR3 spans 16 residues. CDR3 sequence reads: CASSLSLAGGNYEQYF. DNA for the CDR3: TGTGCCAGCAGCTTATCCCTAGCGGGAGGGAACTACGAGCAGTACTTC.

This clonotype was picked up many times. V gene TRBV9 combines with J gene TRBJ1-6, with 8 bases lining up with TRBD1. Per the germline V gene, CDR1 is SGDLS and CDR2 is YYNGEE. CDR3 length equals 13 residues. V was clipped by 5 bases and J by 9 bases; unmatched bases: 4. CDR3 sequence: CASSAQGASPLHF. Here the CDR3 DNA reads TGTGCCAGCAGTGCTCAGGGGGCTTCACCCCTCCACTTT.

This clonotype was seen more than once but under ten times. The genes are TRBV10-3 and TRBJ1-1, with 8 bases fitting TRBD1. Germline V gene sequence: CDR1 ENHRY, CDR2 SYGVKD. This CDR3 has 14 amino acids. V was pared by 5 bases and J by 5 bases, with 7 bases of the junction left unmatched. CDR3 protein: CAISSTGGGTEAFF. CDR3 nucleotides: TGTGCCATCAGTTCCACAGGGGGTGGAACTGAAGCTTTCTTT.

The genes are TRBV12-3 or TRBV12-4 and TRBJ1-4; D unresolved. CDR3 length: 11 residues. Trimming removed 5 bases at V and 9 bases at J, with 7 bases between. The chain's CDR3 is CASSPSKKLFF. The CDR3 nucleotides read TGTGCCAGCAGTCCGTCAAAAAAACTGTTTTTT.

This clonotype has a handful of counts. The genes are TRBV24-1 and TRBJ2-1; D unresolved. The CDR3 extends over 16 amino acids. Trimming took off 3 bases at V and 2 bases at J, with 13 bases between the two ends. The V gene's germline CDR1 is KGHDR and CDR2 SFDVKD. Here the CDR3 reads CATSDGSLLTYNEQFF. Here the CDR3 DNA reads TGTGCCACCAGTGATGGCAGTCTCCTCACCTACAATGAGCAGTTCTTC.

The genes are TRBV28 and TRBJ2-5; D unclear. The CDR3 has 11 amino acids. V lost 4 bases and J 7 bases, leaving 7 bases between the germline ends. Germline CDR1 and CDR2: MDHEN and SYDVKM. The CDR3 DNA reads as TGTGCCAGCAGTTACTGGGGGACCCAGTACTTC. This translates into CASSYWGTQYF.

This clonotype occurred many times. The V gene is TRBV20-1, the J gene TRBJ2-3, with TRBD2 as a possible D gene (6 bases). CDR1 is DFQATT and CDR2 is SNEGSKA in the germline V gene (reference sequence). This CDR3 is 14 amino acids long. The germline V and J ends were trimmed by 3 bases and 3 bases, with 13 bases remaining between them. The CDR3 DNA reads TGCAGTGCTAGGGGCGCTCTAGCGACAGATACGCAGTATTTT. Amino acid sequence: CSARGALATDTQYF.

J is TRBJ1-2 and V is TRBV3-1, with D uncertain. CDR3 length equals 14 residues. The V gene lost 4 bases and the J gene lost 3 bases, with 12 bases spanning the gap. Germline CDR1 LGHDT, CDR2 YNNKEL (reference sequence). The DNA of the CDR3 is TGTGCCAGCAGCCTCGGAGATCTCGACTATGGCTACACCTTC. Its protein product is CASSLGDLDYGYTF. The full variable domain, with the rest looked up from reference TRBV3-1 and TRBJ1-2, is DTAVSQTPKYLVTQMGNDKSIKCEQNLGHDTMYWYKQDSKKFLKIMFSYNNKELIINETVPNRFSPKSPDKAHLNLHINSLELGDSAVYFCASSLGDLDYGYTFGSGTRLTVV.

The rearrangement joins TRBV5-5 to TRBJ2-6; 12 bases line up with TRBD1. V shed 4 bases, J shed 3 bases, and the junction held 8 bases outside the gene matches. The CDR3 contains 18 residues. Germline CDR1 reads SGHKS; CDR2 reads YYEKEE (reference sequence). The CDR3 spells CASSTTGQGARGANVLTF. CDR3 nucleotides: TGTGCCAGCAGCACCACGGGACAGGGGGCGCGTGGGGCCAACGTCCTGACTTTC. The full variable domain, with the rest looked up from reference TRBV5-5 and TRBJ2-6, is DAGVTQSPTHLIKTRGQQVTLRCSPISGHKSVSWYQQVLGQGPQFIFQYYEKEERGRGNFPDRFSARQFPNYSSELNVNALLLGDSALYLCASSTTGQGARGANVLTFGAGSRLTVL.

The chain links TRBV6-6 to TRBJ2-7; D remains unclear. The ends were cut back, 0 bases at V and 6 bases at J, with 9 bases in the middle. CDR1 is MNHNY, CDR2 SVGAGI, per germline (reference sequence). CDR3 length: 13 amino acids. The CDR3 bases are TGTGCCAGCAGTTACTCTCGACGCTCCGAGCAGTACTTC. Protein product: CASSYSRRSEQYF.

This rearrangement joins TRBV11-2 to TRBJ2-7; maybe TRBD1 (5 bases). Trimming left V 4 bases short and J 6 bases short, with 13 bases between. The CDR3 spans 13 residues. Per germline, CDR1 SGHAT and CDR2 FQNNGV. DNA of the CDR3: TGTGCCAGCAGCTCCAACAGGATCGGCGAGCAGTACTTC. Translation: CASSSNRIGEQYF.

In this sample, this clonotype turned up many times. The chain links TRBV20-1 to TRBJ2-3; TRBD1 might be the D (6 bases). The CDR3 spans 12 residues. V was clipped by 5 bases and J by 6 bases, with 12 bases between them. Germline CDR1 DFQATT, CDR2 SNEGSKA (reference sequence). The CDR3 reads CSAPVGADTQYF. The CDR3 bases are TGCAGTGCTCCCGTGGGGGCGGATACGCAGTATTTT.

Only a few counts were recorded for this clonotype. The chain is built from TRBV6-1 and TRBJ2-1; D might be TRBD2 (6 bases). From germline, CDR1 is MNHNS and CDR2 SASEGT. Trimming pared 4 bases from V and 5 bases from J, leaving 12 bases between. The CDR3 extends over 14 amino acids. The CDR3 spells CASSGYRGNNEQFF. The CDR3 bases are TGTGCCAGCAGTGGCTACCGGGGGAACAATGAGCAGTTCTTC.

The chain is built from TRBV11-2 and TRBJ1-4; no clear D. This CDR3 is built from 13 residues. Per the germline V gene, CDR1 is SGHAT and CDR2 is FQNNGV. The V gene lost 4 bases and the J gene lost 12 bases, with 15 bases spanning the gap. CDR3 sequence (DNA): TGTGCCAGCAGCTGGCGGGCAAACGAACAACTGTTTTTT. Amino acid sequence: CASSWRANEQLFF. The full variable domain, rest sourced from reference TRBV11-2 and TRBJ1-4, is EAGVAQSPRYKIIEKRQSVAFWCNPISGHATLYWYQQILGQGPKLLIQFQNNGVVDDSQLPKDRFSAERLKGVDSTLKIQPAKLEDSAVYLCASSWRANEQLFFGSGTQLSVL.

This clonotype came up many times. This chain links TRBV5-5 with TRBJ1-1; possibly TRBD1 for D (5 bases). The germline V gene has CDR1 SGHKS and CDR2 YYEKEE (reference sequence). V was pared by 5 bases and J by 2 bases, with 16 bases between. CDR3 length: 15 amino acids. The CDR3 region is CASSRGAGDNTEAFF. The CDR3 nucleotides are TGTGCCAGCAGTCGCGGGGCGGGGGACAACACTGAAGCTTTCTTT.

This chain uses TRBV24-1 with TRBJ2-7; D is possibly TRBD2 (6 bases). This CDR3 spans 13 amino acids. Per germline, CDR1 KGHDR and CDR2 SFDVKD. V lost 6 bases to trimming and J lost 6 bases, with 14 bases between them. CDR3: CATSSWRGGEQYF. The CDR3 DNA sequence: TGTGCCACCAGTTCGTGGAGGGGAGGCGAGCAGTACTTC.

This clonotype showed up just a few times. The chain carries TRBV6-2 or TRBV6-3 and TRBJ2-1, with D perhaps being TRBD1 or TRBD2 (6 bases each). The CDR3 totals 15 residues. Per the germline V gene, CDR1 is MNHEY and CDR2 is SVGEGT. Trimming cost V 6 bases and J 3 bases, with 15 bases left between them. CDR3: CASRPEGGIYNEQFF. CDR3 sequence (DNA): TGTGCCAGCAGGCCCGAAGGGGGGATCTACAATGAGCAGTTCTTC.

This clonotype has only a few counts. The chain links TRBV29-1 to TRBJ2-3; TRBD1 agrees at 7 bases. This CDR3 has 12 amino acids. Germline V gene lookup returns CDR1 SQVTM and CDR2 ANQGSEA. After removal of 2 bases from V and 6 bases from J, the junction contained 2 bases not matched to a gene. The CDR3 DNA follows: TGCAGCGTTGAAAAGGGGGCTGATACGCAGTATTTT. Translation: CSVEKGADTQYF.

This clonotype appeared a few times. This rearrangement joins TRBV5-1 to TRBJ1-5, with a tentative D call TRBD1 (5 bases). CDR3 length: 14 residues. V lost 4 bases to trimming and J lost 5 bases, with 13 bases between them. Germline CDR1 reads SGHRS; CDR2 reads YFSETQ. CDR3 protein: CASSPGREDQPQHF. CDR3 DNA sequence: TGCGCCAGCAGCCCTGGCAGGGAGGATCAGCCCCAGCATTTT.

This clonotype was observed at least ten times. The V and J genes are TRBV5-1 and TRBJ1-3; 11 nucleotides match TRBD1. Germline V gene data show CDR1 as SGHRS and CDR2 as YFSETQ. With 4 bases clipped from V and 7 bases from J, the junction kept 7 bases outside the gene matches. There are 15 residues in the CDR3. The CDR3 here is CASSRSGQGENTIYF. The CDR3 region has the DNA TGCGCCAGCAGCCGATCGGGACAGGGGGAGAACACCATATATTTT.